Listed below are T cell receptor beta chains from one sample, sequenced in a study of CD8 T cells in Susac syndrome. TCRdb processed the immunoSEQ multiplex PCR reads anew with MiXCR; each CDR3 protein has one entry. Among approximately 230,000 distinct CDR3 sequences listed, around 95% were seen once. The sample taken for sequencing was CD4+ T cells from PBMCs. These receptors were collected from a human donor with multiple sclerosis. CDR3s include the opening cysteine and the closing phenylalanine or tryptophan. The D gene is left open where the match is weak. Some rows mark clone size as missing; the rest say once, few, many or name a class of expanded clone.

V gene,D gene,clone size,J gene,CDR3 DNA,CDR3 protein
TRBV7-2,.,.,TRBJ2-1,TGTGCCAGCAGTGTAGGCCCGAACAATGAGCAGTTCTTC,CASSVGPNNEQFF
TRBV20-1,TRBD1,.,TRBJ1-1,TGCAGTGCTAGAGATTATTCCGGGACAGGGAACACTGAAGCTTTCTTT,CSARDYSGTGNTEAFF
TRBV29-1,.,.,TRBJ1-5,TGCAGCGTTGAAGACACAGGGCAGCCCCAGCATTTT,CSVEDTGQPQHF
TRBV9,.,.,TRBJ2-5,TGTGCCAGCAGCGTATACCAGGGGGGGGAGACCCAGTACTTC,CASSVYQGGETQYF
TRBV3-1,TRBD1,few,TRBJ2-2,TGTGCCAGCAGCCTGGAGGGACAGGGAAACACCGGGGAGCTGTTTTTT,CASSLEGQGNTGELFF
TRBV4-1,.,.,TRBJ2-1,TGCGCCAGCAGCCAACCCTTGGGAATGAATGAGCAGTTCTTC,CASSQPLGMNEQFF
TRBV28,.,.,TRBJ1-1,TGTGCCAGCAGTTTAGGGGGGACAAAGAGTCACACTGAAGCTTTCTTT,CASSLGGTKSHTEAFF
TRBV5-1,TRBD1,.,TRBJ1-2,TGCGCCAGCAGCTCCGGGACAGGGGGTATTGGGTCCCTCTATGGCTACACCTTC,CASSSGTGGIGSLYGYTF
TRBV6-6,.,.,TRBJ2-3,TGTGCCAGCAGTGCGGGACTCAGCACAGATACGCAGTATTTT,CASSAGLSTDTQYF
TRBV5-4,TRBD2,once,TRBJ2-3,TGTGCCAGCAGCTATGGACTAGTTCTCACAGATACGCAGTATTTT,CASSYGLVLTDTQYF
TRBV7-9,.,.,TRBJ1-2,TGTGCCAGCAGCTCCACAGGGAGCGGCTACACCTTC,CASSSTGSGYTF
TRBV2,.,.,TRBJ2-5,TGTGCCAGCAGCCAGAGGAGGGGGGGAGAGGAGACCCAGTACTTC,CASSQRRGGEETQYF
TRBV28,.,.,TRBJ2-1,TGTGCCAGTAGTCGTTTAGCGCGCAATGAGCAGTTCTTC,CASSRLARNEQFF
TRBV7-3,.,.,TRBJ1-6,TGTGCCAGCAGCGGGTTGGGGGCTGGATCACCCCTCCACTTT,CASSGLGAGSPLHF
TRBV27,.,.,TRBJ2-4,TGTGCCAGCAGTGGGGGTATGTGGGGGGTGACCAAAAACATTCAGTACTTC,CASSGGMWGVTKNIQYF
TRBV7-2,TRBD1,.,TRBJ2-3,TGTGCCAGCAGCTTAGGCTACGCCGGGACAGAGAGAAATACGCAGTATTTT,CASSLGYAGTERNTQYF
TRBV13,TRBD2,.,TRBJ2-3,TGTGCCAGCAGCCGGAAAATAGCGGGAGGGCCCTTGGATACGCAGTATTTT,CASSRKIAGGPLDTQYF
TRBV6-5,TRBD1,.,TRBJ1-2,TGTGCCAGCAGTTCCTTCTCCAGGGGGCTCGGCTACACCTTC,CASSSFSRGLGYTF
TRBV29-1,.,.,TRBJ2-7,TGCAGCGTTAAAAATGCAGGACAGAACGAGCAGTACTTC,CSVKNAGQNEQYF
TRBV20-1,.,.,TRBJ1-3,TGCAGTGCTAGAGATCACAGGACTGGAAACACCATATATTTT,CSARDHRTGNTIYF
TRBV20-1,.,.,TRBJ1-5,TGCAGTGCTAGTAGGCGGGAACATCAGCCCCAGCATTTT,CSASRREHQPQHF